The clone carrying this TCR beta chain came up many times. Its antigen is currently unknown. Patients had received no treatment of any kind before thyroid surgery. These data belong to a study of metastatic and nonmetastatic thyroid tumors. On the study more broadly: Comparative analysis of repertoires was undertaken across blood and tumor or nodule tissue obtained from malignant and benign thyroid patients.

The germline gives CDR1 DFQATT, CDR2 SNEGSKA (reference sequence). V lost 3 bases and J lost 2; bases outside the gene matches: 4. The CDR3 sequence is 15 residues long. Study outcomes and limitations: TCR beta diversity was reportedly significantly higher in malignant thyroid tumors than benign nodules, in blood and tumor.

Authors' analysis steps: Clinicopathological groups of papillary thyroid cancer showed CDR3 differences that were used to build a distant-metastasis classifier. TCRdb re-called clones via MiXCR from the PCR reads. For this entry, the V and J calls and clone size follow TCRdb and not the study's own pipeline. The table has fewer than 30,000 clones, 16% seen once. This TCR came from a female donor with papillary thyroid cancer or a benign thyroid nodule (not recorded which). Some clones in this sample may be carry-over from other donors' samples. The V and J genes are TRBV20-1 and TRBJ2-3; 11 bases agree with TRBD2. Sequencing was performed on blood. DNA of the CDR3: TGCAGTGCTAGGGGGACTAGCGGATACACAGATACGCAGTATTTT. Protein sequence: CSARGTSGYTDTQYF.